A single sample is the source of the 9 T cell receptor beta chains below, sequenced in a study of T cells in localized non-small cell lung cancer. The method was immunoSEQ multiplex PCR; TCRdb's version includes in-frame clones alone and lacks a portion of them. Of approximately 28,000 clones in the sample, about 80% were seen once. Sequences were derived from peripheral blood mononuclear cells, sampled before any cancer treatment. These receptors originate from a man aged 35 to 70 with stage III lung adenocarcinoma.

This chain uses TRBV6-1 with TRBJ1-1; D perhaps matches TRBD1 (5 bases). Germline CDR1 reads MNHNS; CDR2 reads SASEGT. Trimming left V 5 bases short and J 4 bases short, with 8 bases between. The CDR3 has 12 amino acids. The CDR3 protein is CASSLRVTEAFF. CDR3 sequence (DNA): TGTGCCAGCAGTCTCAGGGTCACTGAAGCTTTCTTT.

As DNA, the CDR3 is TGCGCCAGCAGCCCCGGGACTACTCCGAGCACAGATACGCAGTATTTT. Translating it yields CASSPGTTPSTDTQYF. The chain has TRBV5-1 and TRBJ2-3; TRBD2 aligns across 7 bases. Germline trimming cut 4 bases from V and 0 bases from J; bases unmatched to any gene: 8. This CDR3 is 16 amino acids long. Germline CDR1 SGHRS, CDR2 YFSETQ.

This clone was counted once. The CDR3 loop is CASSPYRIGTSYTDTQYF. In DNA form, the CDR3 reads TGTGCCAGCAGCCCGTACAGAATCGGGACTAGCTACACAGATACGCAGTATTTT. The chain joins TRBV5-5 to TRBJ2-3; 9 bases match TRBD2. CDR3 length equals 18 residues. Trimming took 4 bases from V and 2 from J; bases not matched to a gene: 14. CDR1 and CDR2 (germline): SGHKS, YYEKEE (reference sequence).

The gene calls are TRBV19 and TRBJ2-7, with D possibly matching TRBD1 (5 bases). Germline CDR1 LNHDA, CDR2 SQIVND (reference sequence). CDR3 length: 13 amino acids. V was trimmed by 5 bases and J by 6 bases, leaving 14 bases between them. The CDR3 here is CASSVSHRLEQYV. The CDR3 nucleotides are TGTGCCAGTAGTGTCTCCCACAGGCTCGAGCAGTACGTC.

V gene TRBV7-9 combines with J gene TRBJ1-2; D is undetermined. Germline CDR1 SEHNR, CDR2 FQNEAQ (reference sequence). The CDR3 length is 12 residues. V was clipped by 5 bases and J by 1 base, with 5 bases between them. CDR3 nucleotides: TGTGCCAGCAGCCCCTATAACTATGGCTACACCTTC. Translating gives CASSPYNYGYTF.

In its sample, this clone was seen once. The chain couples TRBV5-1 to TRBJ2-1; D remains ambiguous. Germline lookup yields CDR1 SGHRS and CDR2 YFSETQ. This CDR3 comprises 14 residues. V lost 0 bases to trimming and J lost 4 bases, with 8 bases between them. CDR3 DNA sequence: TGCGCCAGCAGCTTGGAGTCCGCTTACAATGAGCAGTTCTTC. Amino acid sequence: CASSLESAYNEQFF. The full variable domain, with the rest looked up from reference TRBV5-1 and TRBJ2-1, is KAGVTQTPRYLIKTRGQQVTLSCSPISGHRSVSWYQQTPGQGLQFLFEYFSETQRNKGNFPGRFSGRQFSNSRSEMNVSTLELGDSALYLCASSLESAYNEQFFGPGTRLTVL.

The V gene is TRBV28, the J gene TRBJ1-1, with 7 positions matching TRBD1. In germline, CDR1 is MDHEN, CDR2 SYDVKM. V trimming: 6 bases; J trimming: 7 bases; junction bases outside the gene matches: 8. CDR3 length equals 13 residues. The CDR3 nucleotides are TGTGCCAGCAGACCCGGGACAGCCAATGAAGCTTTCTTT. As protein: CASRPGTANEAFF.

This sequence joins TRBV18 and TRBJ2-3; TRBD2 is a possible D gene (6 bases). CDR1 is KGHSH, CDR2 LQKENI, per germline. Trimming left V 3 bases short and J 5 bases short, with 18 bases between. The CDR3 extends over 16 amino acids. The CDR3 is CASSPRDPGRGDTQYF. The CDR3 nucleotides are TGTGCCAGCTCACCGCGGGACCCAGGACGGGGAGATACGCAGTATTTT.

The table lists this clone with a count of one. The chain has TRBV2 and TRBJ2-7; TRBD1 matches at 9 bases. CDR1 SNHLY and CDR2 FYNNEI come from the germline V gene. Trimming took 6 bases from V and 8 from J; bases not matched to a gene: 11. The CDR3 is 14 amino acids. The CDR3 DNA follows: TGTGCCAGCAGGGACCGGGACAGGGACCGTAAGCAGTACTTC. It is translated as CASRDRDRDRKQYF. The entire variable domain, with the rest obtained from reference TRBV2 and TRBJ2-7, is as follows: EPEVTQTPSHQVTQMGQEVILRCVPISNHLYFYWYRQILGQKVEFLVSFYNNEISEKSEIFDDQFSVERPDGSNFTLKIRSTKLEDSAMYFCASRDRDRDRKQYFGPGTRLTVT.